These 23 T cell receptor beta chains were all obtained from the same sample, sequenced in a study of immune cell composition in non-small cell lung cancer. Profiled with immunoSEQ multiplex PCR; TCRdb holds only in-frame clones, not every one. Of some 2,400 clones listed, 70% to 80% are singletons. Sequencing used lung tumor tissue. These receptors were taken from a human donor with non-small cell lung cancer.

The CDR3 DNA is TGCAGTGCTGGTCCCTATTCCGGCTACACCTTC. Its translation is CSAGPYSGYTF. The chain has TRBV20-1 and TRBJ1-2; no definite D call. The germline gives CDR1 DFQATT, CDR2 SNEGSKA (reference sequence). Trimming stripped 5 bases from V and 8 bases from J, with 12 bases between. This CDR3 contains 11 residues.

The chain has TRBV7-2 and TRBJ2-7; TRBD2 matches at 11 bases. The CDR3 runs to 17 residues. Trimming cost V 4 bases and J 4 bases; bases outside gene matches: 12. CDR1 SGHTA and CDR2 FQGNSA come from the germline V gene. CDR3 residues: CASSSSSGGSALYEQYF. The CDR3 DNA reads as TGTGCCAGCAGCTCCTCTAGCGGGGGGTCGGCCCTATACGAGCAGTACTTC. Using reference TRBV7-2 and TRBJ2-7 for the parts outside the CDR3, the full variable domain is GAGVSQSPSNKVTEKGKDVELRCDPISGHTALYWYRQSLGQGLEFLIYFQGNSAPDKSGLPSDRFSAERTGGSVSTLTIQRTQQEDSAVYLCASSSSSGGSALYEQYFGPGTRLTVT.

The chain uses TRBV5-6 and TRBJ2-5; TRBD2 matches at 8 bases. Per the germline V gene, CDR1 is SGHDT and CDR2 is YYEEEE. The junction had 3 bases not matched to a gene; V was cut back by 1 base and J by 4 bases. The CDR3 totals 14 residues. The CDR3 is CASSLYGGGETQYF. For the CDR3, the DNA is TGTGCCAGCAGCTTGTACGGGGGGGGAGAGACCCAGTACTTC. Combining the CDR3 with reference TRBV5-6 and TRBJ2-5 gives the whole variable domain DAGVTQSPTHLIKTRGQQVTLRCSPKSGHDTVSWYQQALGQGPQFIFQYYEEEERQRGNFPDRFSGHQFPNYSSELNVNALLLGDSALYLCASSLYGGGETQYFGPGTRLLVL.

The V call is TRBV28, the J call TRBJ2-1; TRBD2 is a possible D gene (5 bases). Germline V lookup: CDR1 MDHEN, CDR2 SYDVKM. The CDR3 runs to 12 residues. V shed 5 bases and J shed 11 bases, with 13 bases lying between them. The CDR3 nucleotides are TGTGCCAGCAGTATGGCCTGGAGGAAGCAGTTCTTC. Protein sequence: CASSMAWRKQFF.

The chain employs TRBV5-1 and TRBJ1-1; D is uncertain. Deletions cut 5 bases from V and 2 bases from J, with 16 bases between. Germline CDR1 and CDR2: SGHRS and YFSETQ. The CDR3 covers 15 residues. The CDR3 DNA reads as TGCGCCAGCAGAAGGGTGGGAGAGATAAACACTGAAGCTTTCTTT. Translating it yields CASRRVGEINTEAFF.

The rearrangement links TRBV5-4 to TRBJ2-7; possible D gene TRBD2, 5 bases. Germline lookup yields CDR1 SGHNT and CDR2 YYREEE (reference sequence). This CDR3 region has 16 residues. V dropped 0 bases and J dropped 3 bases, with 16 bases sitting between them. The CDR3 reads CASSLGVSATFYEQYF. CDR3 bases: TGTGCCAGCAGCTTGGGTGTTAGCGCAACATTCTACGAGCAGTACTTC. Together with reference TRBV5-4 and TRBJ2-7, the CDR3 gives the full variable domain: ETGVTQSPTHLIKTRGQQVTLRCSSQSGHNTVSWYQQALGQGPQFIFQYYREEENGRGNFPPRFSGLQFPNYSSELNVNALELDDSALYLCASSLGVSATFYEQYFGPGTRLTVT.

The V gene is TRBV29-1, the J gene TRBJ2-5, with 10 bases identical to TRBD2. This CDR3 has 13 amino acids. V shed 7 bases, J shed 5 bases, and the junction held 7 bases outside the gene matches. Germline V gives CDR1 SQVTM, CDR2 ANQGSEA. CDR3 sequence: CSAQRGGAETQYF. CDR3 coding DNA: TGCAGCGCTCAGCGGGGGGGAGCGGAGACCCAGTACTTC.

The V and J genes are TRBV4-2 and TRBJ2-3; 14 bases are shared with TRBD2. Unmatched junction bases numbered 9, after V lost 3 bases and J lost 4 bases. The CDR3 spans 18 residues. Germline V CDR1 and CDR2: LGHNA, YNFKEQ. CDR3 sequence reads: CASSQEATSGGAADTQYF. The CDR3 DNA reads TGTGCCAGCAGCCAGGAAGCGACTAGCGGGGGGGCGGCAGATACGCAGTATTTT.

This clone came up a few times. The gene calls are TRBV11-1 and TRBJ2-6; the D gene is possibly TRBD1 (5 bases). CDR1 is SGHAT, CDR2 FQDESV, per germline (reference sequence). V lost 5 bases and J 8 bases, leaving 10 bases between the germline ends. The CDR3 contains 13 residues. CDR3 coding DNA: TGTGCCAGCAGCGACGACAGACCCAACGTCCTGACTTTC. As protein: CASSDDRPNVLTF.

The chain is built from TRBV6-1 and TRBJ2-1; 11 nucleotides agree with TRBD1. Germline values: CDR1 MNHNS, CDR2 SASEGT. V trimming: 6 bases; J trimming: 9 bases; junction bases outside the gene matches: 7. The CDR3 runs 14 residues. CDR3 nucleotides: TGTGCCAGCAGGGGACAGGGGGGGAGGCGTGAGCAGTTCTTC. Protein: CASRGQGGRREQFF.

The rearrangement links TRBV6-6 to TRBJ2-3; 9 bases agree with TRBD2. Looked up from germline, CDR1 is MNHNY and CDR2 is SVGAGI (reference sequence). The ends lost 6 bases at V and 3 bases at J; junction bases unmatched: 7. The CDR3 covers 15 residues. DNA for the CDR3: TGTGCCAGCAGCTTTAGCGGGGGCGGGACAGATACGCAGTATTTT. Translated, it gives CASSFSGGGTDTQYF.

This sequence joins TRBV11-2 and TRBJ2-5; D may be TRBD2 (6 bases). The length of the CDR3 is 16 residues. Trimming stripped 5 bases from V and 6 bases from J, with 22 bases between. CDR1 and CDR2 (germline): SGHAT, FQNNGV. The CDR3 nucleotides read TGTGCCAGCAGCCTAACCCTTGGGACTCTTGCAAAGACCCAGTACTTC. It translates to CASSLTLGTLAKTQYF.

The V call is TRBV5-1, the J call TRBJ1-2; the match to TRBD1 covers 9 bases. V dropped 5 bases and J dropped 3; count of bases not matched to a gene: 5. This CDR3 has 14 residues. CDR1 and CDR2 from the germline V gene are SGHRS and YFSETQ. This CDR3 is CASSSGTGHYGYTF. Written as DNA, the CDR3 is TGCGCCAGCAGTTCCGGGACAGGGCACTATGGCTACACCTTC.

The rearrangement links TRBV5-1 to TRBJ1-5; tentatively, D is TRBD1 (6 bases). The CDR3 runs 13 residues. CDR1 is SGHRS, CDR2 YFSETQ, per germline. Trimming cost V 5 bases and J 3 bases, with 9 bases left between them. CDR3 residues: CASSSGDNQPQHF. CDR3 sequence (DNA): TGCGCCAGCAGTTCAGGGGACAATCAGCCCCAGCATTTT. The entire variable domain, with the rest obtained from reference TRBV5-1 and TRBJ1-5, is as follows: KAGVTQTPRYLIKTRGQQVTLSCSPISGHRSVSWYQQTPGQGLQFLFEYFSETQRNKGNFPGRFSGRQFSNSRSEMNVSTLELGDSALYLCASSSGDNQPQHFGDGTRLSIL.

The rearrangement links TRBV7-9 to TRBJ1-5; the D gene is possibly TRBD1 (5 bases). Germline V gives CDR1 SEHNR, CDR2 FQNEAQ (reference sequence). The V gene lost 5 bases and the J gene lost 9 bases, with 11 bases spanning the gap. The CDR3 spans 12 residues. The CDR3 region has the DNA TGTGCCAGCAGCGACAGCAGTGGGCCCCAGCATTTT. Translated, it gives CASSDSSGPQHF. Combining the CDR3 with reference TRBV7-9 and TRBJ1-5 gives the whole variable domain DTGVSQNPRHKITKRGQNVTFRCDPISEHNRLYWYRQTLGQGPEFLTYFQNEAQLEKSRLLSDRFSAERPKGSFSTLEIQRTEQGDSAMYLCASSDSSGPQHFGDGTRLSIL.

The V and J genes are TRBV18 and TRBJ2-7; TRBD2 might be the D (6 bases). The V end was cut by 6 bases, the J end by 5 bases, with 11 bases between. This CDR3 has 12 residues. The germline V gene has CDR1 KGHSH and CDR2 LQKENI. The CDR3 coding sequence is TGTGCCAGCTCGTCTCTAGCGAACGAGCAGTACTTC. Its protein is CASSSLANEQYF.

The chain has TRBV28 and TRBJ1-1; TRBD1 aligns across 9 bases. V trimming: 5 bases; J trimming: 1 base; junction bases outside the gene matches: 5. The CDR3 has 15 residues. From germline, CDR1 is MDHEN and CDR2 SYDVKM. As DNA, the CDR3 is TGTGCCAGCAGTATATCGGGACAGGGGAACACTGAAGCTTTCTTT. Translated: CASSISGQGNTEAFF.

Only one count was recorded for this clone. This chain links TRBV7-2 with TRBJ2-1; 9 nucleotides line up with TRBD2. CDR3 length: 15 residues. Losses at the gene ends were 3 bases for V and 0 bases for J; bases not matched to a gene: 0. Per germline, CDR1 SGHTA and CDR2 FQGNSA. CDR3 DNA sequence: TGTGCCAGCAGCTTTAGCGGGAGCTCCTACAATGAGCAGTTCTTC. This sequence encodes CASSFSGSSYNEQFF.

The CDR3 bases are TGTGCCAGCAGTGATCGGGGGGTATACCAAGAGACCCAGTACTTC. It yields the protein CASSDRGVYQETQYF. The V gene is TRBV2, the J gene TRBJ2-5; TRBD2 matches at 7 bases. The CDR3 sequence is 15 residues long. Germline CDR1 reads SNHLY; CDR2 reads FYNNEI. V lost 3 bases, J lost 0 bases, and 4 bases stayed unmatched.

The chain employs TRBV27 and TRBJ2-7; the D gene is possibly TRBD1 (5 bases). Germline V gene data show CDR1 as MNHEY and CDR2 as SMNVEV (reference sequence). Trimming left V 5 bases short and J 5 bases short, with 16 bases between. The length of the CDR3 is 14 residues. CDR3 DNA: TGTGCCAGCAGTCATGGGGCAGGGTGGGACGAGCAGTACTTC. Translated: CASSHGAGWDEQYF.

This clone was recorded once. The chain joins TRBV28 to TRBJ1-5; D uncertain. With 5 bases removed from V and 2 bases from J, the gap between germline ends came to 10 bases. This CDR3 spans 14 amino acids. Germline V gene data show CDR1 as MDHEN and CDR2 as SYDVKM. The CDR3 coding sequence is TGTGCCAGCAGTACTAATGGAGGCAATCAGCCCCAGCATTTT. It encodes CASSTNGGNQPQHF.

This chain links TRBV21-1 with TRBJ2-2; the table calls TRBD1, which could not be checked here. TRBV21-1 is marked as a pseudogene. The CDR3 extends over 15 amino acids. The CDR3 DNA follows: TGTGCCAGCAGTACGGACAGGGGGAACACCGGGGAGCTGTTTTTT. The encoded protein is CASSTDRGNTGELFF.

Here the CDR3 reads CASSITNYAETQYF. The CDR3 region has the DNA TGTGCCAGTAGTATCACTAACTACGCGGAGACCCAGTACTTC. The rearrangement links TRBV19 to TRBJ2-5; the D is unclear. V gave up 3 bases and J gave up 5 bases, with 13 bases separating them. Germline V CDR1 and CDR2: LNHDA, SQIVND (reference sequence). The CDR3 totals 14 residues.